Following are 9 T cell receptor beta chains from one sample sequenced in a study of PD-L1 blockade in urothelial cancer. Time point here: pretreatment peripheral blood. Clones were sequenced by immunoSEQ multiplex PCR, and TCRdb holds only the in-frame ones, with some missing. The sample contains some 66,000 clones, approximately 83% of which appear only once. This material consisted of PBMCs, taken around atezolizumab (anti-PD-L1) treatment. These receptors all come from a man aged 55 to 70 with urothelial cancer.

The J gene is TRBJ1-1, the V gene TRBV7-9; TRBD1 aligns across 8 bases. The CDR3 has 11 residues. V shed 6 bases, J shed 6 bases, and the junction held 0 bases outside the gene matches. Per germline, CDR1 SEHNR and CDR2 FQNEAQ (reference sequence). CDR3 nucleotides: TGTGCCAGCAGGACAGGGGCTGAAGCTTTCTTT. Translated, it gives CASRTGAEAFF.

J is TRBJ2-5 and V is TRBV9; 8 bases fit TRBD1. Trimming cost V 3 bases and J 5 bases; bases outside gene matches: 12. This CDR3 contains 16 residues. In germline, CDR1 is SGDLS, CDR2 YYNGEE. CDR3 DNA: TGTGCCAGCAGCGCCGCCCATGGACAGGGCGGTGAGACCCAGTACTTC. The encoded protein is CASSAAHGQGGETQYF.

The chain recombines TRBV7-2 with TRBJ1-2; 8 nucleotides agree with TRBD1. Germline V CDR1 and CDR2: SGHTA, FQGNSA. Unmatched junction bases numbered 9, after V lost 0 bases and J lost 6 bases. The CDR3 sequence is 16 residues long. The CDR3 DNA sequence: TGTGCCAGCAGCTTAGCGAGCGGACAGGGAGCCAATGGCTACACCTTC. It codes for CASSLASGQGANGYTF.

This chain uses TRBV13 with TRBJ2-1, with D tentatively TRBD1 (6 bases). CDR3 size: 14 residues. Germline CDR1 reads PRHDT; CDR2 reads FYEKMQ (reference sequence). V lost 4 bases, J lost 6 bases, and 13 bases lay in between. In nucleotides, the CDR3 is TGTGCCAGCAGCTCCCTCGGGACAATCAATGAGCAGTTCTTC. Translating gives CASSSLGTINEQFF.

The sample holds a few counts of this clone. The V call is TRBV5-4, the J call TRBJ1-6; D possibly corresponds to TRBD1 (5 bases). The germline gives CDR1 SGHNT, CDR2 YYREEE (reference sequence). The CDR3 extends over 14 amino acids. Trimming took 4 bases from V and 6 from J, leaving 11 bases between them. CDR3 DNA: TGTGCCAGCAGCCGACAGAGAACTAATTCACCCCTCCACTTT. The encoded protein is CASSRQRTNSPLHF.

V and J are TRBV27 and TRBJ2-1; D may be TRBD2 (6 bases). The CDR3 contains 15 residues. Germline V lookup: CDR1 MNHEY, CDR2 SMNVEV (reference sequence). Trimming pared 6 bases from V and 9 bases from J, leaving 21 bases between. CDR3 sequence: CASSRALGTASEQFF. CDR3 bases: TGTGCCAGCAGCCGAGCCCTAGGGACTGCCAGTGAGCAGTTCTTC.

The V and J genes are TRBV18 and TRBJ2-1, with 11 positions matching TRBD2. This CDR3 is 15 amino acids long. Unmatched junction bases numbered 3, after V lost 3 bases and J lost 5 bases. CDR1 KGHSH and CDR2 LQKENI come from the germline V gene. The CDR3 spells CASSPIAGGNNEQFF. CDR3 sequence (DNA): TGTGCCAGCTCACCTATAGCGGGGGGGAACAATGAGCAGTTCTTC.

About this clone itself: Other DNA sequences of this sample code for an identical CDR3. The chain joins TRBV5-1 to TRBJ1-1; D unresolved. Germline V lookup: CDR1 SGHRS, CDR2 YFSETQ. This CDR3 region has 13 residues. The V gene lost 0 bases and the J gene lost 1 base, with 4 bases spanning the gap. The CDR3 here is CASSLARNTEAFF. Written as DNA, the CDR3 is TGCGCCAGCAGCTTGGCTCGGAACACTGAAGCTTTCTTT.

This chain's CDR3 is CASSGGPSNQPQHF. CDR3 in DNA: TGTGCCAGCAGTGGGGGGCCTAGCAATCAGCCCCAGCATTTT. J is TRBJ1-5 and V is TRBV25-1; possible D gene TRBD1, 6 bases. V lost 4 bases to trimming and J lost 0 bases, with 7 bases between them. The CDR3 spans 14 residues. Germline V lookup: CDR1 MGHDK, CDR2 SYGVNS.